The rows below give T cell receptor beta chains drawn from one sample of a study of immune evolution from preneoplasia to lung adenocarcinoma. Method: immunoSEQ multiplex PCR; TCRdb's copy keeps in-frame clones and lacks some. The sample contains around 21,000 clones, around 75% of which appear only once. The sequencing sample was made of FFPE invasive lung adenocarcinoma tissue. The source is a person aged 55 to 70 with lung adenocarcinoma. Both conserved end residues are part of each CDR3. Fields, in order: D gene, clone size, V gene, J gene, CDR3 protein. D genes are given only for firm matches. Size is omitted from some rows. Given values are once, few, many or a class for expanded clones.

d_gene: -
abundance: once
v_gene: TRBV30
j_gene: TRBJ2-1
CDR3aa: CAWNRDFSNEQFF

d_gene: -
abundance: once
v_gene: TRBV5-1
j_gene: TRBJ1-1
CDR3aa: CASSLAPPGRTEAFF

d_gene: TRBD1
abundance: -
v_gene: TRBV29-1
j_gene: TRBJ2-5
CDR3aa: CSARDRGLQETQYF

d_gene: TRBD2
abundance: -
v_gene: TRBV12-5
j_gene: TRBJ2-3
CDR3aa: CASGTSGNADTQYF

d_gene: -
abundance: few
v_gene: TRBV18
j_gene: TRBJ1-5
CDR3aa: CASSLQGLDQPQHF

d_gene: -
abundance: -
v_gene: TRBV20-1
j_gene: TRBJ2-5
CDR3aa: CSAWQETQYF

d_gene: -
abundance: -
v_gene: TRBV6-1
j_gene: TRBJ1-3
CDR3aa: CASRYLGNTIYF

d_gene: TRBD1
abundance: -
v_gene: TRBV19
j_gene: TRBJ2-1
CDR3aa: CASSMTGVEQFF

d_gene: -
abundance: -
v_gene: TRBV7-9
j_gene: TRBJ2-3
CDR3aa: CCQEFTDTQYF

d_gene: -
abundance: -
v_gene: TRBV28
j_gene: TRBJ1-5
CDR3aa: CASSGSNYQKPQHF

d_gene: TRBD2
abundance: -
v_gene: TRBV28
j_gene: TRBJ2-7
CDR3aa: CASSLRGSLSYEQYF

d_gene: -
abundance: -
v_gene: TRBV7-2
j_gene: TRBJ1-2
CDR3aa: CASSLARGRQSYGYTF

d_gene: TRBD1
abundance: -
v_gene: TRBV11-2
j_gene: TRBJ2-1
CDR3aa: CASSLRQGLGEQFF

d_gene: -
abundance: -
v_gene: TRBV11-3
j_gene: TRBJ2-6
CDR3aa: CASSIQGSSGANVLTF

d_gene: -
abundance: -
v_gene: TRBV5-4
j_gene: TRBJ1-5
CDR3aa: CASSYGLGNQPQHF

d_gene: -
abundance: few
v_gene: TRBV5-1
j_gene: TRBJ2-3
CDR3aa: CASSPTRTDTQYF

d_gene: -
abundance: -
v_gene: TRBV11-3
j_gene: TRBJ2-1
CDR3aa: CASSPGSYNEQFF

d_gene: -
abundance: -
v_gene: TRBV11-3
j_gene: TRBJ2-1
CDR3aa: CASSSPAGRYNEQFF

d_gene: -
abundance: -
v_gene: TRBV16
j_gene: TRBJ1-5
CDR3aa: CASSQSTGNQPQHF

d_gene: -
abundance: -
v_gene: TRBV7-2
j_gene: TRBJ2-5
CDR3aa: CASSLGSSLQETQYF

d_gene: -
abundance: medium-sized
v_gene: TRBV28
j_gene: TRBJ2-7
CDR3aa: CASSFITGIEQYF

d_gene: TRBD1
abundance: -
v_gene: TRBV14
j_gene: TRBJ2-2
CDR3aa: CASSPSRDRVPNTGELFF

d_gene: -
abundance: -
v_gene: TRBV10-3
j_gene: TRBJ1-2
CDR3aa: CAISEEAYGYTF

d_gene: TRBD1
abundance: -
v_gene: TRBV18
j_gene: TRBJ2-2
CDR3aa: CASSPQDRTGELFF

d_gene: TRBD1
abundance: -
v_gene: TRBV11-3
j_gene: TRBJ1-2
CDR3aa: CASSLVWTGDYYGYTF

d_gene: -
abundance: -
v_gene: TRBV28
j_gene: TRBJ1-4
CDR3aa: CASRDIRTEKLFF